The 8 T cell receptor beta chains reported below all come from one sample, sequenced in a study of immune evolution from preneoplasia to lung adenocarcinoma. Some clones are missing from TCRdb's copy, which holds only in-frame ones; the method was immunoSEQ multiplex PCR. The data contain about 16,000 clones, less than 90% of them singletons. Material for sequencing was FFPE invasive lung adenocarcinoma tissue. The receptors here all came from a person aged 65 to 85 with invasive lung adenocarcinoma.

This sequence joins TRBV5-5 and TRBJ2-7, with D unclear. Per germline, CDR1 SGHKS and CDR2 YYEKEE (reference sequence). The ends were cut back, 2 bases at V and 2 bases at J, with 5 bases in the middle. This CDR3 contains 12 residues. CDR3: CASSFAAYEQYF. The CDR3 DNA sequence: TGTGCCAGCAGCTTCGCAGCCTACGAGCAGTACTTC.

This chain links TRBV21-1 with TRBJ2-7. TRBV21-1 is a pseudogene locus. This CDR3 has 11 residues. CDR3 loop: CASSRNYEQYF. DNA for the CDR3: TGTGCCAGCTCAAGAAACTACGAGCAGTACTTC.

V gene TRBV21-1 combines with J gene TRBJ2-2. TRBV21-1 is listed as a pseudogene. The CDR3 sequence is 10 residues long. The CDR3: CASSTGELFF. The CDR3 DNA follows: TGTGCCAGCAGCACCGGGGAGCTGTTTTTT.

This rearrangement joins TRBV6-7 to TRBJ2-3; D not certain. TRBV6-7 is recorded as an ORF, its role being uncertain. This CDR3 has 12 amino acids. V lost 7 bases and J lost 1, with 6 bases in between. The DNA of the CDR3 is TGTGCCAGCATACGGGGCACAGATACGCAGTATTTT. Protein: CASIRGTDTQYF.

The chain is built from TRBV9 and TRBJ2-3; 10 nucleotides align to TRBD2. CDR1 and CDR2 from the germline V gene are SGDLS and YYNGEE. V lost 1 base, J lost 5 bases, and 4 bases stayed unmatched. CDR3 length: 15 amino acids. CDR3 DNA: TGTGCCAGCAGCGTAAGCGGGAGGGAAAGAGATACGCAGTATTTT. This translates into CASSVSGRERDTQYF.

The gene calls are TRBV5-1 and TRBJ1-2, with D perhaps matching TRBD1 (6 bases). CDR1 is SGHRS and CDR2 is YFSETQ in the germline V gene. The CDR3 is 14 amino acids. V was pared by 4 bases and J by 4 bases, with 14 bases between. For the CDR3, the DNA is TGCGCCAGCAGCCCCGGACAGAGCCTCTATGGCTACACCTTC. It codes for CASSPGQSLYGYTF.

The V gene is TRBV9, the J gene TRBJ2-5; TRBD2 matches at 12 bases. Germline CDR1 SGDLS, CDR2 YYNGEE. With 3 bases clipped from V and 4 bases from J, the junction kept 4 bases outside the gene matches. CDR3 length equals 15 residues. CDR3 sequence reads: CASSASGGVGETQYF. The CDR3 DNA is TGTGCCAGCAGCGCTAGCGGGGGGGTTGGAGAGACCCAGTACTTC.

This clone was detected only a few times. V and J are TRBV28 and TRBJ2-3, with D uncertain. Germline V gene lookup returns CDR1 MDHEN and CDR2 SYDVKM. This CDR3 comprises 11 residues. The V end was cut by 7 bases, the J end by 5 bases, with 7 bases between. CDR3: CASKDVDTQYF. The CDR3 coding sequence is TGTGCCAGCAAGGATGTAGATACGCAGTATTTT.